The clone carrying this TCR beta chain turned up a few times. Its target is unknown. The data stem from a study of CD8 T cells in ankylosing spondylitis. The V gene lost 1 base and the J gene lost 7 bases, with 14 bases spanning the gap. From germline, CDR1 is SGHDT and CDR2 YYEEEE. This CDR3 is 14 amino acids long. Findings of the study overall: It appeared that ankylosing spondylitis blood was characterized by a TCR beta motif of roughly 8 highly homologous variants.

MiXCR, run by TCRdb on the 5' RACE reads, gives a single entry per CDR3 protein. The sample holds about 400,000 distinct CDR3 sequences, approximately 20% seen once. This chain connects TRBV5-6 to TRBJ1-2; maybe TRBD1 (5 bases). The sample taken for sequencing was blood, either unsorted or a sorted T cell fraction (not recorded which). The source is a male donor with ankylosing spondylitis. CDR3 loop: CASSLQVRVAGYTF. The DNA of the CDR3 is TGTGCCAGCAGCTTGCAGGTCAGGGTGGCTGGCTACACCTTC.